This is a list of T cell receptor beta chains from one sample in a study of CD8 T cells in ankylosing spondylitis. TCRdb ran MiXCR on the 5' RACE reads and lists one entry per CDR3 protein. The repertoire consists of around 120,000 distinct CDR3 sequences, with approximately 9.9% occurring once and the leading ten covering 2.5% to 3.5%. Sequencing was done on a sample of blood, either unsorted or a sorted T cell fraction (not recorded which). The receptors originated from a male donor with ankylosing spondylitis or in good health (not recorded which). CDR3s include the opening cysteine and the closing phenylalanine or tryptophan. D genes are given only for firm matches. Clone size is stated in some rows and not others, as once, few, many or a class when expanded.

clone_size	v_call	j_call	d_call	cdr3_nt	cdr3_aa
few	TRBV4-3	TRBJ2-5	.	TGCGCCAGCAGCCAAGAATTTAGCTTCCAAGAGACCCAGTACTTC	CASSQEFSFQETQYF
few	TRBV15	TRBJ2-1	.	TGTGCCACCAGCGGCAGGAGAGTTTGGGATGAGCAGTTCTTC	CATSGRRVWDEQFF
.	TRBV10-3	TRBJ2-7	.	TGTGCCATCAGTGAGGGACATAAAGTATTCTACGAGCAGTACTTC	CAISEGHKVFYEQYF
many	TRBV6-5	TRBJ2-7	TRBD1	TGTGCCAGCAGTGGACAGGGAGACGAGCAGTACTTC	CASSGQGDEQYF
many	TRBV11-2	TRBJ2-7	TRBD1	TGTGCCAGCAGCGCCAATCCGGGACAGTACTACGAGCAGTACTTC	CASSANPGQYYEQYF
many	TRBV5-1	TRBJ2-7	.	TGCGCCAGCACCGGGAGTACCTACGAGCAGTACTTC	CASTGSTYEQYF
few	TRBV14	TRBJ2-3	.	TGTGCCAGCAGCCCTTTAAACAAGGGTCCGAATACGCAGTATTTT	CASSPLNKGPNTQYF
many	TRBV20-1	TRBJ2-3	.	TGCAGTGCTCCAAATCAGCAAGTTCGCACAGATACGCAGTATTTT	CSAPNQQVRTDTQYF
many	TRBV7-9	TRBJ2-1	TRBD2	TGTGCCAGCAGCCGAGCGGGGGACAACTCCTACAATGAGCAGTTCTTC	CASSRAGDNSYNEQFF
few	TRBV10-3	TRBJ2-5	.	TGTGCCATCAGTGAGTCCTCAGAGACCCAGTACTTC	CAISESSETQYF
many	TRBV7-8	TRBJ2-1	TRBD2	TGTGCCAGCAGCTTGGTAGCGGGAGGAGATAATGAGCAGTTCTTC	CASSLVAGGDNEQFF
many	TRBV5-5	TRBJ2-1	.	TGTGCCAGCAGCTTGGATGCGAGGGTTGAGCAGTTCTTC	CASSLDARVEQFF
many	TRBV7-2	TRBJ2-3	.	TGTGCCAGCAGCTTATTTGGGAGGGGGAGCACAGATACGCAGTATTTT	CASSLFGRGSTDTQYF
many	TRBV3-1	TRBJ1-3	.	TGTGCCAGCAGCCCTCGGGACGGGAGAAACACCATATATTTT	CASSPRDGRNTIYF
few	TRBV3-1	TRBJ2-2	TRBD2	TGTGCCAGCAGCGATACTAGCGGGAGGGACACCGGGGAGCTGTTTTTT	CASSDTSGRDTGELFF
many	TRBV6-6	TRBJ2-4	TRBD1	TGTGCCAGCGGTCGGACAGGGAGGAACATTCAGTACTTC	CASGRTGRNIQYF
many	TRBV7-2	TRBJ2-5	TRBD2	TGTGCCAGCAGCTTAGCGGGACTAGCGGGAGGTAGCGAGACCCAGTACTTC	CASSLAGLAGGSETQYF
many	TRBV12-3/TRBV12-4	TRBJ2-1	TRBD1	TGTGCCAGCAGACCTGGCCCGGGACAGGGGGCTTATGAGCAGTTCTTC	CASRPGPGQGAYEQFF
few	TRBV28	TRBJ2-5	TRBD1	TGTGCCAGCAGTTCACCACCGGGACAGGGGGCGTCCCGGCAAGAGACCCAGTACTTC	CASSSPPGQGASRQETQYF
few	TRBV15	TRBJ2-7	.	TGTGCCACCAGCAGAGATCTCTCCTACGAGCAGTACTTC	CATSRDLSYEQYF
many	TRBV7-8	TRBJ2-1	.	TGTGCCAGCAGCCGATTGCGGGTGAGGCCCTACAATGAGCAGTTCTTC	CASSRLRVRPYNEQFF
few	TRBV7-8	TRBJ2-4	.	TGTGCCAGCAGCTTAGGACAGGAAAACATTCAGTACTTC	CASSLGQENIQYF
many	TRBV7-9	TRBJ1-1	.	TGTGCCAGCAGGGACACCCTATCTGCCACTGAAGCTTTCTTT	CASRDTLSATEAFF
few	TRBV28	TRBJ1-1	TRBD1	TGTGCCAGCAGTTTACCGGGACAGGTGTCTGAAGCTTTCTTT	CASSLPGQVSEAFF
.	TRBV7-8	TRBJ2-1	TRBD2	TGTGCCAGCAGCTTTCGAAGGATAGCGGGATATGAGCAGTTCTTC	CASSFRRIAGYEQFF
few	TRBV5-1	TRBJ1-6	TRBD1	TGCGCCAGCAGCAGGGACAGGGGAGGTTCACCCCTCCACTTT	CASSRDRGGSPLHF
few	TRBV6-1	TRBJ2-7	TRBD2	TGTGCCAGCACAAACGGAGCGGGAGGTACCTACGAGCAGTACTTC	CASTNGAGGTYEQYF
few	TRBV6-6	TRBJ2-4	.	TGTGCCAGTCGGAGTTCGGCCAAAAACATTCAGTACTTC	CASRSSAKNIQYF
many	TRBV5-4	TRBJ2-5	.	TGTGCCAGCAGTCACGACCCAGGAGCCCAAGAGACCCAGTACTTC	CASSHDPGAQETQYF
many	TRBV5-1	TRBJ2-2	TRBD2	TGCGCCAGCAGCTACACACTAGCGGGAGCTGGGGAGCTGTTTTTT	CASSYTLAGAGELFF
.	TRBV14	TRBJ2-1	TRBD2	TGTGCCAGCAGCCGGCTTAGCGGGAGGAATGAGCAGTTCTTC	CASSRLSGRNEQFF
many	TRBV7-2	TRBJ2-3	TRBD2	TGTGCCAGCAGCTCGAATAGCGGGAAGTTAGATACGCAGTATTTT	CASSSNSGKLDTQYF
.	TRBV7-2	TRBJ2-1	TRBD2	TGTGCCAGCAGCTTAGAGGCGGGAGTACCCTACAATGAGCAGTTCTTC	CASSLEAGVPYNEQFF
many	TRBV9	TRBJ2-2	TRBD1	TGTGCCAGCACCATGGGACAGGGAAACACCGGGGAGCTGTTTTTT	CASTMGQGNTGELFF
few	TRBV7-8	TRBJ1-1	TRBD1	TGTGCCAGCAGACAGGGGGGTCGAACTGAAGCTTTCTTT	CASRQGGRTEAFF
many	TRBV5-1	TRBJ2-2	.	TGCGCCAGCAGCAATACGAACACCGGGGAGCTGTTTTTT	CASSNTNTGELFF
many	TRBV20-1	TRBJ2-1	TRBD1	TGCAGTGCTAGTCCGTCGGGACAGGGGAAACGAGAGCAGTTCTTC	CSASPSGQGKREQFF
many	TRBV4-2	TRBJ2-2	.	TGTGCCAGCAGCCAAAGGTCGACCAGGGGTCTAACCGGGGAGCTGTTTTTT	CASSQRSTRGLTGELFF
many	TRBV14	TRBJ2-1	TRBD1	TGTGCCAGCAGCCACCCGGGACAGGGGAATGAGCAGTTCTTC	CASSHPGQGNEQFF
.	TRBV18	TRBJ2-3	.	TGTGCCAGCTCACAGGGGATCGAGCGGAGCACAGATACGCAGTATTTT	CASSQGIERSTDTQYF
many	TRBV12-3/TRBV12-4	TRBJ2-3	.	TGTGCCAGCAGTTTATTTGGCAGACGTGTTACAGATACGCAGTATTTT	CASSLFGRRVTDTQYF
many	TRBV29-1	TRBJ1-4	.	TGCAGCGTCCTGGACACGGGGGAAAAACTGTTTTTT	CSVLDTGEKLFF
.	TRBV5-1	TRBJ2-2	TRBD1	TGCGCCAGCAGCTTGCGCCGGGACAGGTTTGGCGGGGAGCTGTTTTTT	CASSLRRDRFGGELFF
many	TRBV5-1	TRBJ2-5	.	TGCGCCAGCATGTCTCAAGAGACCCAGTACTTC	CASMSQETQYF
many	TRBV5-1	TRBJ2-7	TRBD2	TGCGCCAGCAGCTCTAACCCTAGCGGGAACTACGAGCAGTACTTC	CASSSNPSGNYEQYF
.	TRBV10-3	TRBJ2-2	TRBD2	TGTGCCACATCATTTCGGCTAGCGGGAGTTGGCGGGGAGCTGTTTTTT	CATSFRLAGVGGELFF